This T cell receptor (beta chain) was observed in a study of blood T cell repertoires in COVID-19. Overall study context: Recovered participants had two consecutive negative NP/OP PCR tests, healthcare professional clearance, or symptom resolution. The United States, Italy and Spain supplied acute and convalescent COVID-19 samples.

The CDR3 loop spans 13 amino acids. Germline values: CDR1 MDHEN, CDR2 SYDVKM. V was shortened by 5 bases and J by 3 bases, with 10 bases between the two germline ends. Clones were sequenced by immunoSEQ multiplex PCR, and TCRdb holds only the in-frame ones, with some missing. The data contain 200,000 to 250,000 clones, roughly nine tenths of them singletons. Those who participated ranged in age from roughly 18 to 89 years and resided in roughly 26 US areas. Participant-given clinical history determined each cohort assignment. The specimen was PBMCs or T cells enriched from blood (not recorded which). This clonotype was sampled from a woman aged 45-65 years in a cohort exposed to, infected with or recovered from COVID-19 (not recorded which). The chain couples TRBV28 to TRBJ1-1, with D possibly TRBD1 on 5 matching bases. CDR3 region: CASSTDTYTEAFF. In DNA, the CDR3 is TGTGCCAGCAGTACGGACACTTACACTGAAGCTTTCTTT.